This T cell receptor (beta chain) was identified in a study of T cell responses to AZD1222 COVID-19 vaccine. General observations from the study: Dominant CD4 TCR responses targeted spike regions 160-218 and 743-854.

Using immunoSEQ multiplex PCR, the repertoire was profiled, and TCRdb retains in-frame clones only, with some absent. This table holds about 150,000 clones, 92% found once. Points on this clone: The antigen is undetermined.

Trimming took off 7 bases at V and 1 base at J, with 13 bases between the two ends. The CDR3 runs 15 residues. Germline loops: CDR1 SNHLY, CDR2 FYNNEI. The specimen comprised peripheral blood, sampled on day 0 of AZD1222 vaccination. The source of this sequence is an adult in good health. The chain combines TRBV2 with TRBJ2-2; no clear D gene. The DNA for the CDR3 is TGTGCCAGCACGGGTCGAACCGTGAACACCGGGGAGCTGTTTTTT. It translates to CASTGRTVNTGELFF.